By share, the clone carrying this TCR beta chain ranks as medium-sized. Its antigen is undetermined. This specimen comes from a study of metastatic and nonmetastatic thyroid tumors. Turning to the study itself: Repertoires of blood and of tissue (tumor or nodule) from malignant and benign thyroid patients were compared. General study results and limits: Within blood and tumor, benign nodules reportedly had significantly lower TCR beta diversity than malignant thyroid tumors did.

Not a single patient had been given any form of treatment at any point before undergoing thyroid surgery. Germline lookup yields CDR1 MNHNY and CDR2 SVGAGI (reference sequence). V was trimmed by 0 bases and J by 9 bases, leaving 14 bases between them. The CDR3 has 15 amino acids. Authors' methods: Construction of a distant-metastasis classifier for papillary thyroid cancer relied on CDR3 differences across clinicopathological groups. Through MiXCR, TCRdb re-clonotyped the PCR reads. In this record, the V and J calls reflect TCRdb's handling and not the investigators' own analysis. The sample carries more than 9,500 clones, about 10% recorded once.

V and J are TRBV6-6 and TRBJ1-4, with D uncertain. Sequenced material: tumor tissue. The clonotype originates from a female donor with papillary thyroid cancer or a benign thyroid nodule (not recorded which). Some clones in this sample may be carry-over from other donors' samples. The CDR3 reads CASSYSSGDNQKLFF. The CDR3 bases are TGTGCCAGCAGTTACTCGTCGGGAGATAACCAAAAACTGTTTTTT.